One and the same sample provided the 11 T cell receptor beta chains below, sequenced in a study of metastatic and nonmetastatic thyroid tumors. Every patient underwent thyroid surgery untreated. TCRdb reprocessed the PCR reads via MiXCR. The data hold approximately 37,000 clones, with approximately 15% observed a single time. Sequenced: blood. The receptors stem from a female donor with papillary thyroid cancer or a benign thyroid nodule (not recorded which). Some clones in this sample may be carry-over from other donors' samples.

This clone has a count of ten or more. This CDR3 is also generated by other DNA sequences in the sample. The chain carries TRBV28 and TRBJ2-7; TRBD1 matches 9 bases. The V and J ends lost 5 bases and 6 bases, in that order; junction bases with no gene match: 8. CDR1 is MDHEN and CDR2 is SYDVKM in the germline V gene. The CDR3 contains 14 residues. For the CDR3, the DNA is TGTGCCAGCAGTCTTAACAGGGGGCTGGGCGAGCAGTACTTC. Its protein is CASSLNRGLGEQYF.

This clone was seen only a few times. In DNA form, the CDR3 reads TGTGCCAGCAAATCAAGCTCCTACAATGAGCAGTTCTTC. It codes for CASKSSSYNEQFF. The V call is TRBV6-1, the J call TRBJ2-1; D is unclear. The CDR3 totals 13 residues. Deletions cut 7 bases from V and 0 bases from J, with 7 bases between. Germline lookup yields CDR1 MNHNS and CDR2 SASEGT.

This clone was found many times. The V and J genes are TRBV20-1 and TRBJ2-7, with D perhaps matching TRBD1 (6 bases). This CDR3 is built from 13 residues. Trimming pared 3 bases from V and 2 bases from J, leaving 11 bases between. CDR1 DFQATT and CDR2 SNEGSKA come from the germline V gene (reference sequence). The CDR3 loop reads CSARDQGPYEQYF. The CDR3 DNA reads as TGCAGTGCTAGGGACCAGGGGCCCTACGAGCAGTACTTC.

This clone was observed many times. The genes are TRBV19 and TRBJ2-1; tentative D call: TRBD1 (6 bases). This CDR3 spans 12 amino acids. Germline-derived CDR1 and CDR2 are LNHDA and SQIVND (reference sequence). The V gene lost 7 bases and the J gene lost 8 bases, with 12 bases spanning the gap. CDR3 sequence (DNA): TGTGCCAGTAACCCCAGGGGCCATGAGCAGTTCTTC. Translating gives CASNPRGHEQFF.

This clone was detected many times. V and J are TRBV5-1 and TRBJ2-1; maybe TRBD2 (5 bases). CDR1 and CDR2 (germline): SGHRS, YFSETQ. The CDR3 is made up of 17 amino acids. V was trimmed by 3 bases and J by 0 bases, leaving 16 bases between them. This CDR3 reads CASSSNIAGYSYNEQFF. The CDR3 DNA is TGCGCCAGCAGCTCTAATATCGCGGGCTACTCCTACAATGAGCAGTTCTTC.

This chain uses TRBV19 with TRBJ2-5, with D possibly being TRBD1 (6 bases). The length of the CDR3 is 13 residues. V was cut by 6 bases and J by 4 bases, with 12 bases left in between. Germline CDR1 reads LNHDA; CDR2 reads SQIVND (reference sequence). The CDR3 spells CASRDSARETQYF. In DNA, the CDR3 is TGTGCCAGTAGGGACAGTGCCCGAGAGACCCAGTACTTC.

This clone was found many times. This chain links TRBV28 with TRBJ1-2, with D hard to call. Trimming stripped 4 bases from V and 5 bases from J, with 8 bases between. CDR1 is MDHEN, CDR2 SYDVKM, per germline. The CDR3 is 12 amino acids. CDR3 residues: CASSSPGYGYTF. CDR3 nucleotide sequence: TGTGCCAGCAGTTCCCCTGGATATGGCTACACCTTC.

This clone was detected many times. The chain is built from TRBV28 and TRBJ2-6; 7 nucleotides align to TRBD1. This CDR3 region has 17 residues. Trimming cost V 5 bases and J 0 bases; bases outside gene matches: 7. The germline V gene has CDR1 MDHEN and CDR2 SYDVKM. CDR3 in amino acids: CASSNRGQLSGANVLTF. In DNA, the CDR3 is TGTGCCAGCAGTAACAGGGGTCAACTCTCTGGGGCCAACGTCCTGACTTTC. The full variable domain, in which reference TRBV28 and TRBJ2-6 provide the parts outside the CDR3, is DVKVTQSSRYLVKRTGEKVFLECVQDMDHENMFWYRQDPGLGLRLIYFSYDVKMKEKGDIPEGYSVSREKKERFSLILESASTNQTSMYLCASSNRGQLSGANVLTFGAGSRLTVL.

V usage is TRBV11-3 and J usage is TRBJ2-7; 10 nucleotides line up with TRBD1. The V and J ends lost 1 base and 0 bases, in that order; junction bases with no gene match: 15. The CDR3 is 20 amino acids. Germline V gene data show CDR1 as SGHNT and CDR2 as YENEEA. CDR3 loop: CASSLVWGGQGNSHSYEQYF. CDR3 sequence (DNA): TGTGCCAGCAGCTTAGTGTGGGGGGGACAGGGGAATTCCCACTCCTACGAGCAGTACTTC.

This clone was seen more than once but under ten times. This may come from a read error, since a much larger clone is one base off. The genes are TRBV7-2 and TRBJ2-3, with D uncertain. The CDR3 spans 14 residues. Germline CDR1 and CDR2: SGHTA and FQGNSA. Trimming took off 1 base at V and 3 bases at J, with 8 bases between the two ends. CDR3 loop: CASSLGSRTDTQYF. The CDR3 nucleotides are TGTGCCAGCAGCTTAGGGTCTAGAACAGATACGCAGTATTTT.

Concerning this clone: Compared with germline, one end of the junction differs, possibly owing to a read error. This chain links TRBV28 with TRBJ2-1; 11 bases agree with TRBD2. The length of the CDR3 is 14 residues. CDR1 is MDHEN, CDR2 SYDVKM, per germline. The CDR3 loop reads CASSWLAGGNEHFF. In nucleotides, the CDR3 is TGTGCCAGCAGTTGGCTAGCGGGAGGAAATGAGCATTTCTTT.